The rows below give T cell receptor beta chains drawn from one sample of a study of blood T cell repertoires in COVID-19. The method was immunoSEQ multiplex PCR; TCRdb's version includes in-frame clones alone and lacks a portion of them. The sample lists 150,000 or so clones, about 90% seen once, with about 7% in the top ten. The specimen sequenced was PBMCs or T cells enriched from blood (not recorded which). All receptors come from a woman aged 45-65 years who had recovered from COVID-19. The CDR3 runs from the conserved cysteine through the conserved F or W. The D gene is left open where the match is weak. Where a row states a size, it is once, few, many or the class of an expanded clone; other rows omit it.

TRBJ2-2,.,TRBV24-1,TRBD1,CATSDPDRGRGELFF,TGTGCCACCAGTGACCCGGACAGGGGGCGCGGGGAGCTGTTTTTT
TRBJ1-1,.,TRBV18,.,CASSPPSLNTEAFF,TGTGCCAGCTCACCACCCTCCCTGAACACTGAAGCTTTCTTT
TRBJ2-1,.,TRBV5-6,TRBD2,CASSGPGLAGEGGSNEQFF,TGTGCCAGCAGCGGACCGGGACTAGCGGGAGAGGGAGGGTCCAATGAGCAGTTCTTC
TRBJ2-3,.,TRBV18,TRBD2,CASSPGLAGDMTQYF,TGTGCCAGCTCACCAGGGCTAGCGGGAGATATGACGCAGTATTTT
TRBJ2-1,.,TRBV5-4,TRBD2,CASSLSGSGVYNEQFF,TGTGCCAGCAGCTTAAGCGGGAGCGGGGTCTACAATGAGCAGTTCTTC
TRBJ2-2,once,TRBV25-1,.,CASSREHWGTGELFF,TGTGCCAGCAGCCGGGAGCACTGGGGTACCGGGGAGCTGTTTTTT
TRBJ1-5,.,TRBV15,.,CATSNGQGDQPQHF,TGTGCCACCAGCAACGGGCAGGGCGATCAGCCCCAGCATTTT
TRBJ1-4,.,TRBV12-3/TRBV12-4,.,CASRSGANEKLFF,TGTGCCAGCAGATCAGGGGCGAATGAAAAACTGTTTTTT
TRBJ2-5,.,TRBV27,TRBD2,CASSPPGLAGRETQYF,TGTGCCAGCAGTCCTCCGGGACTAGCGGGACGAGAGACCCAGTACTTC
TRBJ2-7,.,TRBV28,.,CASSLAHEQYF,TGTGCCAGCAGTTTAGCGCACGAGCAGTACTTC
TRBJ2-7,.,TRBV25-1,TRBD1,CASTNSGQGVREQYF,TGTGCCAGCACCAACTCGGGCCAGGGGGTACGTGAGCAGTACTTC
TRBJ2-7,.,TRBV19,TRBD1,CASSRGAGGIYEQYF,TGTGCCAGTAGTAGAGGGGCAGGGGGTATTTACGAGCAGTACTTC
TRBJ1-2,once,TRBV29-1,.,CSVEDRVNYGYTF,TGCAGCGTTGAAGACAGGGTCAACTATGGCTACACCTTC
TRBJ2-5,.,TRBV10-3,.,CAISESGRQQYF,TGTGCCATCAGTGAGTCGGGCCGACAGCAGTACTTC
TRBJ1-4,.,TRBV2,TRBD1,CASGLRGLLEKLFF,TGTGCCAGCGGGCTCAGGGGGCTGCTTGAAAAACTGTTTTTT
TRBJ1-1,.,TRBV5-4,.,CASSLDRFDTEAFF,TGTGCCAGCAGCTTAGACAGGTTTGACACTGAAGCTTTCTTT
TRBJ2-2,once,TRBV2,.,CASTWNTGELFF,TGTGCCAGCACTTGGAACACCGGGGAGCTGTTTTTT
TRBJ2-5,.,TRBV5-1,TRBD2,CASSLGPLAGDALETQYF,TGCGCCAGCAGCTTGGGCCCACTAGCGGGAGACGCTTTAGAGACCCAGTACTTC
TRBJ2-7,.,TRBV18,TRBD1,CASSPSGQGAWESYEQYF,TGTGCCAGCTCACCCTCGGGACAGGGGGCGTGGGAGTCCTACGAGCAGTACTTC
TRBJ2-7,.,TRBV10-1,.,CASSKGPAAPYEQYF,TGCGCCAGCAGCAAAGGGCCAGCGGCCCCCTACGAGCAGTACTTC
TRBJ2-1,.,TRBV5-1,TRBD2,CASSLAGIAGGYEQFF,TGCGCCAGCAGCTTGGCCGGAATAGCGGGAGGGTATGAGCAGTTCTTC
TRBJ2-6,.,TRBV5-4,TRBD1,CASTSPGQAATGANVLTF,TGTGCCAGCACCAGTCCGGGACAGGCCGCGACTGGGGCCAACGTCCTGACTTTC
TRBJ2-1,once,TRBV6-2/TRBV6-3,TRBD2,CASSYERLAGAHSYNEQFF,TGTGCCAGCAGTTACGAGCGACTAGCGGGAGCTCACTCCTACAATGAGCAGTTCTTC